This TCR beta chain was obtained from a study of molecular identifiers for immune sequencing clone quantification. Sorted cells numbering about 19,000 to 1,000,000, with 10%, 30% or 50% RNA, yielded the naive CD8 libraries. The V gene's germline CDR1 is SGHDT and CDR2 YYEEEE. The CDR3 sequence is 17 residues long. V was shortened by 3 bases and J by 4 bases, with 19 bases between the two germline ends. Bulk TCR library preparation followed previously described methods with listed TCR primers. One entry per CDR3 protein results from TCRdb running MiXCR on the PCR reads. The sample includes about half a million distinct CDR3 sequences, roughly 26% of them seen just once.

The TCR comes from a human donor in good health. Some libraries in this study had Jurkat cell RNA spiked in. The rearrangement links TRBV5-6 to TRBJ1-4; D is ambiguous. The material sequenced was naive CD8+ T cells from blood, with Jurkat cell RNA spiked in. Subset defined: FACS-sorted CD8+CD4-CCR7+CD45RA+ naive T cells. CDR3 nucleotide sequence: TGTGCCAGCAGCTCGGCGACCGTCGAGTATTTTAATGAAAAACTGTTTTTT. It yields the protein CASSSATVEYFNEKLFF.